The 18 T cell receptor beta chains listed next were all sequenced from one sample in a study of blood T cell repertoires in COVID-19. TCRdb's copy holds only in-frame clones and misses some; the assay was immunoSEQ multiplex PCR. Among around 64,000 clones listed, 85% to 90% were seen once. Specimen: peripheral blood. Receptors were obtained from a man aged 45-60 years with active COVID-19.

This chain's CDR3 is CSAQVQETQYF. The CDR3 coding sequence is TGCAGTGCGCAGGTTCAAGAGACCCAGTACTTC. This rearrangement joins TRBV20-1 to TRBJ2-5; D not certain. CDR1 is DFQATT and CDR2 is SNEGSKA in the germline V gene (reference sequence). The CDR3 runs 11 residues. The ends were cut back, 6 bases at V and 2 bases at J, with 7 bases in the middle.

The rearrangement links TRBV27 to TRBJ1-2; D possibly corresponds to TRBD1 (6 bases). The V end lost 1 base, the J end lost 1 base, and 13 bases lay between the germline ends. CDR3 length: 16 residues. Germline V gene data show CDR1 as MNHEY and CDR2 as SMNVEV (reference sequence). This CDR3 reads CASSLYGTLLNYGYTF. In nucleotides, the CDR3 is TGTGCCAGCAGTTTATACGGGACACTCCTTAACTATGGCTACACCTTC.

The rearrangement links TRBV7-2 to TRBJ1-5; D unresolved. From germline, CDR1 is SGHTA and CDR2 FQGNSA. V lost 2 bases, J lost 1 base, and 3 bases lay in between. The CDR3 sequence is 13 residues long. This CDR3 is CASSLSSNQPQHF. CDR3 nucleotide sequence: TGTGCCAGCAGCTTATCAAGCAATCAGCCCCAGCATTTT.

The genes are TRBV2 and TRBJ2-7; TRBD2 matches at 11 bases. This CDR3 has 14 amino acids. V lost 4 bases to trimming and J lost 3 bases; unmatched junction nucleotides: 2. Per germline, CDR1 SNHLY and CDR2 FYNNEI. The CDR3 loop is CASSALAGGYEQYF. DNA of the CDR3: TGTGCCAGCAGTGCTCTAGCGGGGGGCTACGAGCAGTACTTC.

This clone showed up just once. The gene calls are TRBV5-1 and TRBJ1-1, with 7 nucleotides matching TRBD1. The germline gives CDR1 SGHRS, CDR2 YFSETQ. This CDR3 has 17 amino acids. The ends lost 3 bases at V and 3 bases at J; junction bases unmatched: 14. The CDR3 DNA reads as TGCGCCAGCAGCTATACAGGGGCCTCCTTCATGTACACTGAAGCTTTCTTT. Translated, it gives CASSYTGASFMYTEAFF.

The genes are TRBV5-1 and TRBJ1-2; the match to TRBD1 covers 7 bases. The CDR3 is 13 amino acids. In germline, CDR1 is SGHRS, CDR2 YFSETQ. The ends lost 2 bases at V and 4 bases at J; junction bases unmatched: 2. The chain's CDR3 is CASSLTGVYGYTF. As DNA, the CDR3 is TGCGCCAGCAGCTTAACAGGGGTCTATGGCTACACCTTC.

The chain joins TRBV10-1 to TRBJ2-2, with a possible D match to TRBD1 (5 bases). The length of the CDR3 is 13 residues. The germline V and J ends were trimmed by 2 bases and 4 bases, with 5 bases remaining between them. CDR1 and CDR2 from the germline V gene are WNHNN and SYGVQD (reference sequence). The CDR3 bases are TGCGCCAGCAGTGAGAGGGGCACCGGGGAGCTGTTTTTT. Protein product: CASSERGTGELFF.

The rearrangement uses TRBV28 and TRBJ1-1, with D uncertain. V was shortened by 6 bases and J by 0 bases, with 8 bases between the two germline ends. This CDR3 has 13 residues. Germline CDR1 MDHEN, CDR2 SYDVKM. DNA for the CDR3: TGTGCCAGCAGGGCAGTCATGAACACTGAAGCTTTCTTT. Residues: CASRAVMNTEAFF.

The chain joins TRBV28 to TRBJ2-7, with D possibly TRBD2 on 6 matching bases. The germline V gene encodes CDR1 MDHEN and CDR2 SYDVKM. Trimming stripped 5 bases from V and 3 bases from J, with 11 bases between. The CDR3 is 13 residues long. CDR3 nucleotide sequence: TGTGCCAGCAGTCTTCGGACTATCTACGAGCAGTACTTC. Translated: CASSLRTIYEQYF.

V usage is TRBV24-1 and J usage is TRBJ1-5, with 8 nucleotides matching TRBD1. The CDR3 length is 16 residues. With 5 bases clipped from V and 11 bases from J, the junction kept 16 bases outside the gene matches. CDR1 and CDR2 from the germline V gene are KGHDR and SFDVKD. CDR3 sequence (DNA): TGTGCCACCAGTGCCAAGAGGCAGGGGGCCTTAGGAGCCCAGCATTTT. Its protein product is CATSAKRQGALGAQHF.

This clone was seen only once. This chain uses TRBV5-1 with TRBJ2-5; TRBD2 matches 10 bases. V dropped 2 bases and J dropped 7; count of bases not matched to a gene: 11. The V gene's germline CDR1 is SGHRS and CDR2 YFSETQ. The CDR3 loop spans 16 amino acids. CDR3 sequence: CASSLRLAGAGGTQYF. DNA for the CDR3: TGCGCCAGCAGCTTACGGCTAGCGGGAGCGGGGGGGACCCAGTACTTC.

The gene calls are TRBV5-1 and TRBJ1-1; TRBD1 is a possible D gene (6 bases). Germline values: CDR1 SGHRS, CDR2 YFSETQ. The CDR3 is 15 residues long. V lost 1 base, J lost 6 bases, and 16 bases lay in between. The CDR3 DNA follows: TGCGCCAGCAGCTTGACAGGGAGCTCAGGGGCTGAAGCTTTCTTT. This gives the protein CASSLTGSSGAEAFF.

The CDR3 bases are TGTGCCAGCAGCCCGGACAGGCGAAACACCATATATTTT. It codes for CASSPDRRNTIYF. The gene calls are TRBV12-3 or TRBV12-4 and TRBJ1-3; 7 bases are a match to TRBD1. Trimming cost V 6 bases and J 5 bases; bases outside gene matches: 4. CDR3 size: 13 residues.

The chain carries TRBV3-1 (or the pseudogene TRBV3-2) and TRBJ2-2; TRBD2 matches at 7 bases. This CDR3 spans 16 amino acids. The J segment lost 3 bases and the V segment lost 1 base, leaving 5 bases of the junction unmatched. CDR1 is LGHDT and CDR2 is YNNKEL in the germline V gene (reference sequence). The CDR3 DNA is TGTGCCAGCAGCCAAGTGGGGGGGATGGACACCGGGGAGCTGTTTTTT. This encodes CASSQVGGMDTGELFF.

The rearrangement uses TRBV5-1 and TRBJ2-5; 9 bases map to TRBD1. The CDR3 runs 15 residues. Germline CDR1 and CDR2: SGHRS and YFSETQ. The V gene end was trimmed by 5 bases and the J gene end by 4 bases; junction bases not matched to a gene: 9. The CDR3 bases are TGCGCCAGCAGGGGGACAGGGCATTCTACAGAGACCCAGTACTTC. Amino acid sequence: CASRGTGHSTETQYF. The whole variable domain, remainder taken from reference TRBV5-1 and TRBJ2-5, is KAGVTQTPRYLIKTRGQQVTLSCSPISGHRSVSWYQQTPGQGLQFLFEYFSETQRNKGNFPGRFSGRQFSNSRSEMNVSTLELGDSALYLCASRGTGHSTETQYFGPGTRLLVL.

Concerning this clone itself: The sample carries other DNA sequences with the same CDR3. The chain uses TRBV5-1 and TRBJ2-2, with D possibly matching TRBD1 (6 bases). Germline CDR1 SGHRS, CDR2 YFSETQ. V lost 5 bases and J lost 5, with 13 bases in between. CDR3 length: 14 residues. CDR3 DNA: TGCGCCAGCAGTTGGGGGCAAGGGACCGGGGAGCTGTTTTTT. Translated, it gives CASSWGQGTGELFF.

The chain links TRBV19 to TRBJ2-3; 7 bases align to TRBD1. Trimming removed 5 bases from V and 4 bases from J; junction bases left unmatched: 12. The germline CDR1 and CDR2 sequences are LNHDA and SQIVND (reference sequence). The CDR3 extends over 16 amino acids. This CDR3 is CASSVADRSLADTQYF. For the CDR3, the DNA is TGTGCCAGTAGTGTGGCGGACAGGAGTCTAGCAGATACGCAGTATTTT.

This clone was detected once. The chain recombines TRBV25-1 with TRBJ2-3; 9 bases align to TRBD2. The length of the CDR3 is 14 residues. V shed 6 bases, J shed 1 base, and the junction held 2 bases outside the gene matches. Germline V gene lookup returns CDR1 MGHDK and CDR2 SYGVNS. CDR3 DNA: TGTGCCAGCAGAGCGGGGGGTGGCACAGATACGCAGTATTTT. Protein product: CASRAGGGTDTQYF.